This record covers a single T cell receptor (beta chain). The antigen remains unidentified. 5'-RACE, quantitative and with molecular barcodes, yielded the TCR beta libraries. TCRdb re-called the 5' RACE reads through MiXCR, storing one row per CDR3 protein. Among about 150,000 distinct CDR3 sequences listed, around a third were seen once. The data stem from a study of CD8 T cells in ankylosing spondylitis. Whole-study results and caveats: Earlier authors reported some of these motif variants in reactive arthritis synovial fluid and blood. In peripheral blood, disease-linked CD8+ clones occurred at relatively low frequencies.

The V end lost 10 bases, the J end lost 6 bases, and 15 bases lay between the germline ends. The CDR3 has 12 residues. CDR1 is MGHDK, CDR2 SYGVNS, per germline. The TCR comes from a male donor with ankylosing spondylitis. The rearrangement links TRBV25-1 to TRBJ1-2, with D unresolved. Source material: synovial fluid, either unsorted or a sorted T cell fraction (not recorded which). In nucleotides, the CDR3 is TGTGCCACCAGAGTGGGATTCCATGGCTACACCTTC. Translated: CATRVGFHGYTF.